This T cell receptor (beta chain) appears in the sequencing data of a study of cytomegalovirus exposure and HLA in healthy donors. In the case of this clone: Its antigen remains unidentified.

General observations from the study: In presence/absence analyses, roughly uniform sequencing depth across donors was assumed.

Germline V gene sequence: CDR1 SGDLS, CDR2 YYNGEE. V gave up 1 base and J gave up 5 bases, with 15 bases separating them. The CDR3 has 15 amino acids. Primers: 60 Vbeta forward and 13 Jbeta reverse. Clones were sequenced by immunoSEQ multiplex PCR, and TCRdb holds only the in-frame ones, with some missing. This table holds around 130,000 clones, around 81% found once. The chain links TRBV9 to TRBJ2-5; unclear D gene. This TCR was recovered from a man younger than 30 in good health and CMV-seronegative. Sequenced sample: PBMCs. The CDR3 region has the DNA TGTGCCAGCAGCGTAAACAGAAACCAGGCGGAGACCCAGTACTTC. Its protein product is CASSVNRNQAETQYF.